Listed below are T cell receptor beta chains from one sample, sequenced in a study of T cells after yellow fever vaccination. A single record per CDR3 protein comes from TCRdb applying MiXCR to the 5' RACE reads. The table records 450,000 to 650,000 distinct CDR3 sequences, 13% of them present only once. Source: PBMCs, taken on the day of the yellow fever booster vaccination. The receptors were gathered from a young man who received the YFV17D yellow fever vaccine. CDR3s include the opening cysteine and the closing phenylalanine or tryptophan. A D gene is named only where the DNA matches it firmly. Clone size is stated in some rows and not others, as once, few, many or a class when expanded.

V gene	clone size	J gene	D gene	CDR3 protein	CDR3 DNA
TRBV6-2/TRBV6-3	few	TRBJ1-2	TRBD1	CASSRQGTHGYTF	TGTGCCAGCAGCCGACAGGGAACGCATGGCTACACCTTC
TRBV27	few	TRBJ2-7	TRBD2	CASSSSSGRGVYEQYF	TGTGCCAGCAGTTCCTCTAGCGGGAGGGGGGTCTACGAGCAGTACTTC
TRBV19	few	TRBJ2-3	-	CASSIGPLMDTQYF	TGTGCCAGTAGTATCGGGCCCCTAATGGATACGCAGTATTTT
TRBV5-1	few	TRBJ1-1	-	CASSLDYRGNTEAFF	TGCGCCAGCAGCTTGGATTATCGGGGGAACACTGAAGCTTTCTTT
TRBV7-2	many	TRBJ2-1	-	CASSETRYNEQFF	TGTGCCAGCAGCGAGACTCGATACAATGAGCAGTTCTTC
TRBV5-1	many	TRBJ2-1	-	CASASGQIKEQFF	TGCGCCAGCGCCAGTGGACAGATTAAAGAGCAGTTCTTC
TRBV25-1	-	TRBJ2-3	-	CASSGRRAPQYF	TGTGCCAGCAGTGGGCGGAGGGCGCCGCAGTATTTT
TRBV7-2	-	TRBJ2-2	-	CASSPIGTGELFF	TGTGCCAGCAGCCCTATCGGGACCGGGGAGCTGTTTTTT
TRBV12-3/TRBV12-4	few	TRBJ2-7	-	CASSPGGGAGVGEQYF	TGTGCCAGCAGCCCAGGGGGGGGAGCGGGAGTGGGCGAGCAGTACTTC
TRBV5-1	few	TRBJ2-5	-	CASSLAEGETQYF	TGCGCCAGCAGCTTGGCCGAGGGGGAGACCCAGTACTTC
TRBV3-1	few	TRBJ1-1	TRBD1	CASSQVAGQGHMNTEAFF	TGTGCCAGCAGCCAAGTGGCGGGACAGGGGCATATGAACACTGAAGCTTTCTTT
TRBV20-1	-	TRBJ2-3	-	CSAYWGRGTDTQYF	TGCAGTGCCTATTGGGGGAGAGGCACAGATACGCAGTATTTT
TRBV9	few	TRBJ2-7	TRBD2	CASSPQRGTTHEQYF	TGTGCCAGCAGCCCCCAGCGGGGGACAACCCACGAGCAGTACTTC
TRBV7-2	-	TRBJ1-5	-	CASSLGQTSGQPQHF	TGTGCCAGCAGCTTAGGGCAGACGAGTGGGCAGCCCCAGCATTTT
TRBV7-2	-	TRBJ2-7	-	CASSPGIAVYEQYF	TGTGCCAGCAGCCCCGGGATAGCGGTCTACGAGCAGTACTTC
TRBV7-2	many	TRBJ2-7	-	CASSLGREQYF	TGTGCCAGCAGCTTGGGGAGGGAGCAGTACTTC
TRBV7-9	-	TRBJ2-3	TRBD2	CASPPSGTSTDTQYF	TGTGCCAGCCCCCCTAGCGGGACCAGCACAGATACGCAGTATTTT
TRBV7-3	few	TRBJ2-2	-	CASSPPSGVPTGELFF	TGTGCCAGCAGCCCGCCCTCCGGGGTACCGACCGGGGAGCTGTTTTTT
TRBV19	-	TRBJ2-2	-	CASANFAGLSGELFF	TGTGCCAGTGCAAACTTCGCGGGGCTTTCAGGGGAGCTGTTTTTT
TRBV6-1	few	TRBJ2-3	TRBD1	CASSRDSSRDTQYF	TGTGCCAGCAGCCGGGACAGTAGTCGGGATACGCAGTATTTT
TRBV20-1	-	TRBJ2-3	-	CSAGGGGADTQYF	TGCAGTGCTGGAGGGGGGGGAGCAGATACGCAGTATTTT
TRBV12-3/TRBV12-4	-	TRBJ1-1	-	CASSQRQVVGSEAFF	TGTGCCAGCAGCCAAAGACAGGTAGTAGGGTCTGAAGCTTTCTTT
TRBV11-1	-	TRBJ2-1	TRBD2	CASSLLLGLAGVYNEQFF	TGTGCCAGCAGCTTACTCCTCGGACTAGCGGGAGTCTACAATGAGCAGTTCTTC
TRBV5-1	many	TRBJ2-7	-	CASSLGGTEQYF	TGCGCCAGCAGCTTAGGAGGTACCGAGCAGTACTTC
TRBV4-3	many	TRBJ2-1	TRBD1	CASSQETGTADYEQFF	TGCGCCAGCAGCCAAGAGACGGGGACAGCGGATTATGAGCAGTTCTTC
TRBV5-1	-	TRBJ2-2	TRBD2	CASAGTSGPTGELFF	TGCGCCAGCGCGGGGACTAGCGGTCCCACCGGGGAGCTGTTTTTT
TRBV3-1	few	TRBJ2-7	TRBD2	CASSPSGYSSYEQYF	TGTGCCAGCAGCCCTAGCGGCTATAGCTCCTACGAGCAGTACTTC
TRBV6-2/TRBV6-3	-	TRBJ2-2	TRBD1	CASSSPTGTGAGELFF	TGTGCCAGCAGTTCGCCTACCGGGACAGGGGCCGGGGAGCTGTTTTTT
TRBV29-1	-	TRBJ2-5	TRBD1	CSVDPPTGPGETQYF	TGCAGCGTTGATCCCCCGACAGGGCCCGGAGAGACCCAGTACTTC
TRBV25-1	-	TRBJ2-3	TRBD2	CASTPGLAGALDTQYF	TGTGCCAGCACCCCGGGACTAGCGGGAGCCTTAGATACGCAGTATTTT
TRBV28	-	TRBJ2-7	TRBD2	CASSPLSGRKPPGEQYF	TGTGCCAGCAGTCCCCTTAGCGGGAGAAAACCTCCTGGCGAGCAGTACTTC
TRBV18	-	TRBJ2-5	-	CASSPRVGLGTQYF	TGTGCCAGCTCACCACGTGTGGGTTTGGGTACCCAGTACTTC
TRBV25-1	-	TRBJ2-1	TRBD2	CASSEGRSAGGGPHFF	TGTGCCAGCAGTGAAGGCCGGTCGGCGGGAGGCGGCCCTCACTTCTTC
TRBV5-1	-	TRBJ2-1	-	CASSRTWEEQFF	TGCGCCAGCAGCCGGACCTGGGAGGAGCAGTTCTTC
TRBV7-2	many	TRBJ2-7	TRBD2	CASSSLAGGLNEQYF	TGTGCCAGCAGCTCACTAGCGGGAGGGCTCAACGAGCAGTACTTC
TRBV20-1	-	TRBJ2-7	TRBD2	CSTPGLAGEQYF	TGCAGTACGCCGGGACTAGCGGGTGAGCAGTACTTC
TRBV6-2/TRBV6-3	few	TRBJ1-1	-	CASSLGTITEAFF	TGTGCCAGCAGTTTAGGGACCATCACTGAAGCTTTCTTT
TRBV20-1	few	TRBJ2-7	TRBD2	CSARRGTSGGFPYEQYF	TGCAGTGCGCGGCGGGGAACTAGCGGAGGGTTCCCCTACGAGCAGTACTTC
TRBV12-3/TRBV12-4	-	TRBJ2-5	-	CASSFGGHQETQYF	TGTGCCAGCAGTTTTGGGGGGCATCAAGAGACCCAGTACTTC
TRBV27	many	TRBJ2-1	-	CASSLRESSYNEQFF	TGTGCCAGCAGTTTACGTGAGAGCTCCTACAATGAGCAGTTCTTC
TRBV5-1	few	TRBJ2-1	-	CASSLWGPVNNEQFF	TGCGCCAGCAGCTTATGGGGACCGGTTAACAATGAGCAGTTCTTC
TRBV6-1	few	TRBJ2-5	-	CASSEWVQQETQYF	TGTGCCAGCAGTGAATGGGTACAGCAAGAGACCCAGTACTTC
TRBV11-2	-	TRBJ2-3	TRBD1	CASSREGAHTQYF	TGTGCCAGCAGCCGTGAGGGGGCTCATACGCAGTATTTT
TRBV5-1	-	TRBJ2-2	-	CASSKATGELFF	TGCGCCAGCAGTAAGGCCACCGGGGAGCTGTTTTTT
TRBV28	few	TRBJ1-2	-	CASSPRTASYGYTF	TGTGCCAGCAGTCCCCGGACGGCGTCTTATGGCTACACCTTC
TRBV4-3	few	TRBJ1-6	-	CASSFPGPRTPLHF	TGCGCCAGCAGTTTCCCGGGACCCCGGACACCCCTCCACTTT
TRBV11-2	few	TRBJ2-3	TRBD2	CASSAASGGYTDTQYF	TGTGCCAGCAGCGCGGCTAGCGGGGGGTACACAGATACGCAGTATTTT
TRBV9	few	TRBJ2-7	-	CASSAGDHEQYF	TGTGCCAGCAGCGCGGGCGACCACGAGCAGTACTTC
TRBV7-2	few	TRBJ1-4	TRBD1	CASSQGANEKLFF	TGTGCCAGCAGCCAGGGGGCTAATGAAAAACTGTTTTTT
TRBV18	-	TRBJ1-2	TRBD1	CASSPGDSYNGYTF	TGTGCCAGCTCACCAGGGGACAGCTACAATGGCTACACCTTC
TRBV24-1	-	TRBJ2-1	TRBD2	CATSASGNRNEQFF	TGTGCCACCAGTGCTAGCGGGAACCGGAATGAGCAGTTCTTC
TRBV11-3	few	TRBJ2-7	-	CASSRDGTAYEQYF	TGTGCCAGCAGCCGAGACGGGACCGCTTACGAGCAGTACTTC
TRBV5-4	many	TRBJ2-1	TRBD2	CASSVSGRNNEQFF	TGTGCCAGCAGTGTTAGCGGGAGGAACAATGAGCAGTTCTTC
TRBV20-1	few	TRBJ2-1	TRBD2	CSARDELREERYNEQFF	TGCAGTGCTAGAGATGAGCTCCGGGAGGAGAGGTACAATGAGCAGTTCTTC
TRBV11-2	few	TRBJ2-1	TRBD2	CASSFRPGLVIDEQFF	TGTGCCAGCAGCTTCAGGCCGGGACTAGTAATCGATGAGCAGTTCTTC
TRBV18	many	TRBJ1-2	-	CASSPPGYGYTF	TGTGCCAGCTCACCACCGGGGTATGGCTACACCTTC
TRBV14	few	TRBJ1-1	-	CASSIHRVGTEAFF	TGTGCCAGCAGCATCCACAGGGTTGGCACTGAAGCTTTCTTT